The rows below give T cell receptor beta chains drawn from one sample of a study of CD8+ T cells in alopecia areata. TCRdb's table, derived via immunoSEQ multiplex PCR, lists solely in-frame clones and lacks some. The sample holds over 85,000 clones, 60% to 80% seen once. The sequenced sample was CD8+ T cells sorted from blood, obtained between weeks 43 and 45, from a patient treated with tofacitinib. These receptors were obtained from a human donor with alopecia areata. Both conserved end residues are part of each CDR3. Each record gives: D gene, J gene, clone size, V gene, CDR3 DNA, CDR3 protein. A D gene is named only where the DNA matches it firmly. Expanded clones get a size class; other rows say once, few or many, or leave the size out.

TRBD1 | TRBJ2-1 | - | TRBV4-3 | TGCGCCAGCAGCCAAGCTACGACAGGGAACAATGAGCAGTTCTTC | CASSQATTGNNEQFF
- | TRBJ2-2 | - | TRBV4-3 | TGCGCCAGCAGCCAAGATCTGGACAGTAGGTTTGGTACCGGGGAGCTGTTTTTT | CASSQDLDSRFGTGELFF
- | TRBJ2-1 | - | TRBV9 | TGTGCCAGCAGCGTAGTGGAGGGCAGCCCCTACAATGAGCAGTTCTTC | CASSVVEGSPYNEQFF
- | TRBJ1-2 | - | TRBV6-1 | TGTGCCAGCAGTCAGACGGCGTGGGATGGCTACACCTTC | CASSQTAWDGYTF
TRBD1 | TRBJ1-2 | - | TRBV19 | TGTGCCAGTGGGCGTGATCGGACAGGGGGGACAGGGAACTATGGCTACACCTTC | CASGRDRTGGTGNYGYTF
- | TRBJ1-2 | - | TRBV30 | TGTGCCTGGCGAACCCGCAATTTGAACTATGGCTACACCTTC | CAWRTRNLNYGYTF
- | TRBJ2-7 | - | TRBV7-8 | TGTGCCAGCAGCTTCCCCCGTCTACCAAACTCCTACGAGCAGTACTTC | CASSFPRLPNSYEQYF
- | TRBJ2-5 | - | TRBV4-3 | TGCGCCAGCAGCCAAGAGATCGGAGATCCTTTCCAAGAGACCCAGTACTTC | CASSQEIGDPFQETQYF
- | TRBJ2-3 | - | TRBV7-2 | TGTGCCAGCAGCCCCAGGGACAACCCCACAGATACGCAGTATTTT | CASSPRDNPTDTQYF
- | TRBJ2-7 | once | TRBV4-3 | TGCGCCAGCAGCCAAGGAATCAGCAACTCCTACGAGCAGTACTTC | CASSQGISNSYEQYF
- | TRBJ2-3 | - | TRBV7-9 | TGTGCCAGCAGCTATCGGGGGGATACGCAGTATTTT | CASSYRGDTQYF
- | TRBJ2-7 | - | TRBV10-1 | TGCGCCAGCAGCGAATACCGGGACTCCCCAGGGGAGCAGTACTTC | CASSEYRDSPGEQYF
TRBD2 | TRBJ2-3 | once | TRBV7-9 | TGTGCCAGCAGCGAAACTAGCGGGGCGAGCACAGATACGCAGTATTTT | CASSETSGASTDTQYF
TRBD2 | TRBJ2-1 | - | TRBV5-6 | TGTGCCAGCAGCTTCTTGACTAGCGGGGGCAATAACAATGAGCAGTTCTTC | CASSFLTSGGNNNEQFF
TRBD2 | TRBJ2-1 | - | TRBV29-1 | TGCAGCGTTGACAGCGGGGGGCTGGATGAGCAGTTCTTC | CSVDSGGLDEQFF
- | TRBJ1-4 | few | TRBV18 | TGTGCCAGCTCACACGCGGAAAATGAAAAACTGTTTTTT | CASSHAENEKLFF
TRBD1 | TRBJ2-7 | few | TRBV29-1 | TGCAGCGTTGAAGAGGAGACAGGGAGCTACGAGCAGTACTTC | CSVEEETGSYEQYF
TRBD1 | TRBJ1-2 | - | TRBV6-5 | TGTGCCAGCAGATACCAGGGGGCGGAGGGCTACACCTTC | CASRYQGAEGYTF
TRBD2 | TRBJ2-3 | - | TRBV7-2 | TGTGCCAGCAGCTTCTTGGCTAGCGGGGGGGAGGATACGCAGTATTTT | CASSFLASGGEDTQYF
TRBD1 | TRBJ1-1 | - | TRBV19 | TGTGCCAGTAGTATCGGACAGGGTATGAACACTGAAGCTTTCTTT | CASSIGQGMNTEAFF
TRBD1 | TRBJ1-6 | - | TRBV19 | TGTGCCAGTAGTCCAGGGACAGGGGGTGGCCTCCACTTT | CASSPGTGGGLHF
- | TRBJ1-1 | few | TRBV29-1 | TGCAGCGTTGATGGGAACACTGAAGCTTTCTTT | CSVDGNTEAFF
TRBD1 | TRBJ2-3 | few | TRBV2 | TGTGCCAGCAATACAGGGGGAGTTTCAGATACGCAGTATTTT | CASNTGGVSDTQYF
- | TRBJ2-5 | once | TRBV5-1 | TGCGCCAGCAGCTTGGAGGCAGGAGGGGAGACCCAGTACTTC | CASSLEAGGETQYF
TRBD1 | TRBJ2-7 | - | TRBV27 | TGTGCCAGCAGCTCCCCAGGGACAGGGGGGATCTACGAGCAGTACTTC | CASSSPGTGGIYEQYF
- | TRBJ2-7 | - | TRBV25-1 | TGTGCCAGCAGTGACTCGATAAAAACTCAGTACTTC | CASSDSIKTQYF
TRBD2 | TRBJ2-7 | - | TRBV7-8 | TGTGCCAGCAGCTTGAGGCTAGCGGGGGGATCCTACTCCTACGAGCAGTACTTC | CASSLRLAGGSYSYEQYF
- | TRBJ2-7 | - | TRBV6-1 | TGTGCCAGCAGTGAATGGAGGGTCTACGAGCAGTACTTC | CASSEWRVYEQYF
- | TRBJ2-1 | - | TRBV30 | TGTGCCTGGATTGAACAGGGCAATGAGCAGTTCTTC | CAWIEQGNEQFF
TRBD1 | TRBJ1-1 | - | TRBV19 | TGTGCCAGTAGTACCTTCCGACGACAGGGGACAACCAACACTGAAGCTTTCTTT | CASSTFRRQGTTNTEAFF
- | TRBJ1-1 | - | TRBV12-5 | TGTGCTAGTGGTCCAGACTTGAACACTGAAGCTTTCTTT | CASGPDLNTEAFF
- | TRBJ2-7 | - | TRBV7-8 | TGTGCCAGCAGCCCAAGCCTCGGGACATACTCCTACGAGCAGTACTTC | CASSPSLGTYSYEQYF
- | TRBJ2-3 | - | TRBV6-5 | TGTGCCAGCAGCCAAATTAGCACAGATACGCAGTATTTT | CASSQISTDTQYF
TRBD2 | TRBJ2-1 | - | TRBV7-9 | TGTGCCAGTACTACGGGGGGAAACTACAATGAGCAGTTCTTC | CASTTGGNYNEQFF
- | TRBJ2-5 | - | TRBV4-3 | TGCGCCAGCAGCCAAGATCGGAGAGAGACCCAGTACTTC | CASSQDRRETQYF
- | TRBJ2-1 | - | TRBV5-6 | TGTGCCAGCAGCTTGATCAATGAGCAGTTCTTC | CASSLINEQFF
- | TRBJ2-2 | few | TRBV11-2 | TGTGCCAGCAGCTTAGGGGGCACCGGGGAGCTGTTTTTT | CASSLGGTGELFF
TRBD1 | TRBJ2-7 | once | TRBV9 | TGTGCCAGCAGCCCTGAGGACAGGGACGAGCAGTACTTC | CASSPEDRDEQYF
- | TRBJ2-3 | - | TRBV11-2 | TGTGCCAGCAGCCCAGGTCCTAGGAGCACAGATACGCAGTATTTT | CASSPGPRSTDTQYF
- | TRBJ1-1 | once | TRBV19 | TGTGCCACTGCAGGGCCCGTAGGAGCTGAAGCTTTCTTT | CATAGPVGAEAFF
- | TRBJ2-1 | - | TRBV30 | TGTGCCTGGAGGGGTTGGCCCTCCTACAATGAGCAGTTCTTC | CAWRGWPSYNEQFF
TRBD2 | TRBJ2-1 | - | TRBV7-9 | TGTGCCAGCAGCCCACTAGCGGAGGAGTGGAATGAGCAGTTCTTC | CASSPLAEEWNEQFF
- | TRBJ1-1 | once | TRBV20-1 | TGCAGTGCTTCCCACACTGAAGCTTTCTTT | CSASHTEAFF
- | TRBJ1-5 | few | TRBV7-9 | TGTGCCAGCAGCTTACCAGGGCAACAGCCCCAGCATTTT | CASSLPGQQPQHF
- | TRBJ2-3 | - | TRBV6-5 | TGTGCCAGCAGTTACTCAGGGACAGATACGCAGTATTTT | CASSYSGTDTQYF
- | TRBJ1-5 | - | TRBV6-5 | TGTGCCAGCTACCCCGGTTTGGGTCAGCCCCAGCATTTT | CASYPGLGQPQHF
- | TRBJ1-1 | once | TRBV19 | TGTGCCAGTAGTAGCTCGCCGAACACTGAAGCTTTCTTT | CASSSSPNTEAFF
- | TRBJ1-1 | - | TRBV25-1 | TGTGCCAGCAGGGAAGACGGGGGGGTTACTGAAGCTTTCTTT | CASREDGGVTEAFF
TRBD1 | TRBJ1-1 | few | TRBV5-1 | TGCGCCAGCAGCTTTGGACAGGAGAACACTGAAGCTTTCTTT | CASSFGQENTEAFF
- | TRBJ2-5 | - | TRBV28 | TGTGCCAGCAGTTTCTCCGGGTACCAAGAGACCCAGTACTTC | CASSFSGYQETQYF
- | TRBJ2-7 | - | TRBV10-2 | TGCGCCAGCAGCCTCAAGCGGAACTACGAGCAGTACTTC | CASSLKRNYEQYF
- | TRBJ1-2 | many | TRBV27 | TGTGCCAGCAGGGACTCGGGGGGGGTCGATGGCTACACCTTC | CASRDSGGVDGYTF